This T cell receptor beta chain was profiled in a study of T cells in Graves' hyperthyroidism and ophthalmopathy. Study-wide results and caveats: Ophthalmopathy was predicted by the model a median of roughly 6 months ahead of onset.

The diagnoses drew upon clinical symptoms, serum thyroxine and TRAb, thyroid ultrasound and orbital computed tomography. What was amplified from RNA transcripts were TCR beta CDR3 regions. The HTBI set primed first-round TCR CDR3 RT-PCR. TCRdb used MiXCR to reprocess the multiplex PCR reads, holding one entry per CDR3 protein. The sample shows about 740,000 distinct CDR3 sequences, around 15% of them seen only once. The V gene's germline CDR1 is MNHNS and CDR2 SASEGT. There are 14 residues in the CDR3. Trimming stripped 6 bases from V and 2 bases from J, with 14 bases between. There are a few counts of this clonotype. Its antigen remains unknown.

This sequence originates from a woman younger than 35 with Graves' hyperthyroidism. The rearrangement joins TRBV6-1 to TRBJ2-7; D possibly uses TRBD1 or TRBD2 (5 bases each). Sequenced: blood. This chain's CDR3 is CASRAGTVPYEQYF. The CDR3 nucleotides are TGTGCCAGCAGGGCCGGGACGGTACCCTACGAGCAGTACTTC.